The sequence of this T cell receptor (beta chain) was determined in a study of T cell responses to AZD1222 COVID-19 vaccine. As regards this clone: Its antigen is unknown. Its ends do not fully match the called genes, so a read error is possible.

Study-wide findings and caveats: Baseline seropositivity occurred in only a handful of AZD1222 recipients. Increased Spike-specific TCR breadth and depth were observed after two AZD1222 doses.

Data came from immunoSEQ multiplex PCR; TCRdb stores just in-frame clones and leaves some out. This sample carries some 200,000 clones, approximately 91% of them seen once, and the ten largest clones take 1.7%. The CDR3 has 13 amino acids. Germline lookup yields CDR1 SQVTM and CDR2 ANQGSEA. The TCR comes from an adult who received the AZD1222 COVID-19 vaccine. The chain has TRBV29-1 and TRBJ2-7, with TRBD1 matching over 11 bases. Sequences were derived from peripheral blood, sampled 28 days after the second AZD1222 dose. This CDR3 is CSVEGTGGYEQYF. The CDR3 DNA reads TGCAGCGTAGAAGGGACAGGGGGCTACGAGCAGTACTTC.